The subject of this entry is one T cell receptor beta chain. The antigen is unknown. The CDR3 runs 14 residues. J was trimmed by 6 bases and V by 3 bases; bases with no gene match: 5. Germline-derived CDR1 and CDR2 are SGHAT and FQNNGV. CD45RA-negative memory and CD45RA+ naive subsets were split from the CD4+ cells. The record originates from a study of shared clonotypes between healthy human individuals. Broader study findings: How much donors shared clonotypes was expected to be affected by sequencing depth.

Produced via immunoSEQ multiplex PCR; TCRdb's table is partial and in-frame only. The sample lists hundreds of thousands of clones, around 97% seen once, with 0.045% to 0.07% in the top ten. The sequencing input was naive CD4+ T cells sorted from blood. Sample subset: CD45RA+ positively selected. The receptor was derived from a woman under 40 in good health. The genes are TRBV11-2 and TRBJ2-7; TRBD2 aligns across 10 bases. For the CDR3, the DNA is TGTGCCAGCAGCTTTAGCGGGAGGAGTGGCGAGCAGTACTTC. Translated: CASSFSGRSGEQYF. Combining the CDR3 with reference TRBV11-2 and TRBJ2-7 gives the whole variable domain EAGVAQSPRYKIIEKRQSVAFWCNPISGHATLYWYQQILGQGPKLLIQFQNNGVVDDSQLPKDRFSAERLKGVDSTLKIQPAKLEDSAVYLCASSFSGRSGEQYFGPGTRLTVT.